This T cell receptor (beta chain) appears in the sequencing data of a study of blood T cell repertoires in COVID-19. The protocol was immunoSEQ multiplex PCR, while the TCRdb copy is restricted to in-frame clones and leaves out a portion. The table shows hundreds of thousands of clones, with roughly 90% occurring only once. This clone has only one observation. Germline V gene data show CDR1 as LGHNA and CDR2 as YSLEER. V trimming: 0 bases; J trimming: 4 bases; junction bases outside the gene matches: 6. The CDR3 consists of 18 residues. The sequenced sample was peripheral blood. This chain uses TRBV4-3 with TRBJ2-3, with TRBD2 matching over 14 bases. The source of this sequence is a woman aged 25 to 39 with COVID-19, enrolled during active disease. CDR3 in amino acids: CASSQDGGLAGAADTQYF. As DNA, the CDR3 is TGCGCCAGCAGCCAAGATGGGGGACTAGCGGGGGCGGCAGATACGCAGTATTTT.